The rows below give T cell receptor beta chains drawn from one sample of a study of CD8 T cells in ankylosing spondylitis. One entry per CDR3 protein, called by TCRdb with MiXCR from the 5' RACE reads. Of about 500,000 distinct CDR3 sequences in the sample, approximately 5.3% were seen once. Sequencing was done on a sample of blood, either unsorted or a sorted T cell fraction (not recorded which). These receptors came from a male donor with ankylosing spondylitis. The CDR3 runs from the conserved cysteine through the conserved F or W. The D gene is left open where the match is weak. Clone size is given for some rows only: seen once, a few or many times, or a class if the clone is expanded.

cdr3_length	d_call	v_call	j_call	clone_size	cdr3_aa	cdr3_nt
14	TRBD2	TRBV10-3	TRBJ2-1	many	CAISEGLAVYEQFF	TGTGCCATCAGTGAAGGACTAGCTGTCTATGAGCAGTTCTTC
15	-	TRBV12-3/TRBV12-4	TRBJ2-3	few	CASSTRGFGTDTQYF	TGTGCCAGCAGTACTCGGGGATTTGGCACAGATACGCAGTATTTT
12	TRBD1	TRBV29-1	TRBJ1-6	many	CSVRTGNSPLHF	TGCAGCGTGAGGACAGGCAATTCACCCCTCCACTTT
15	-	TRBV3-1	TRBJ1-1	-	CASSQGLGRNTEAFF	TGTGCCAGCAGCCAAGGTCTAGGACGGAACACTGAAGCTTTCTTT
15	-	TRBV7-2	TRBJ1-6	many	CASSFTSSYNSPLHF	TGTGCCAGCAGCTTTACTAGCTCCTATAATTCACCCCTCCACTTT
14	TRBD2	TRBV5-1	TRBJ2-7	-	CASSLAGRVYEQYF	TGCGCCAGCAGCTTGGCGGGGAGGGTCTACGAGCAGTACTTC
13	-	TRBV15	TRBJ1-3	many	CATSPRRGNTIYF	TGTGCCACCAGCCCCCGGAGGGGAAACACCATATATTTT
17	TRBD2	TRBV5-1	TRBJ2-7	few	CASSPGLAATFSYEQYF	TGCGCCAGCAGCCCGGGACTAGCGGCAACCTTCTCCTACGAGCAGTACTTC
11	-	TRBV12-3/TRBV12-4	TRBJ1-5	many	CASSSGQPQHF	TGTGCCAGCAGTTCTGGCCAGCCCCAGCATTTT
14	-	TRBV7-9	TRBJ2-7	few	CASSSAQGPYEQYF	TGTGCCAGCAGCTCGGCGCAGGGGCCCTACGAGCAGTACTTC
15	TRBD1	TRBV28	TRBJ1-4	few	CASSLWGRGGEKLFF	TGTGCCAGCAGTTTATGGGGCAGGGGGGGTGAAAAACTGTTTTTT
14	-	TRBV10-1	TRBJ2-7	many	CASSDFTQPYEQYF	TGCGCCAGCAGTGATTTTACTCAACCCTACGAGCAGTACTTC
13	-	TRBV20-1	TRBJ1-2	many	CSARDGRVWGYTF	TGCAGTGCTAGAGATGGGAGGGTTTGGGGCTACACCTTC
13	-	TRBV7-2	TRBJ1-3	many	CASSLGHRNTIYF	TGTGCCAGCAGCTTGGGACATAGAAACACCATATATTTT
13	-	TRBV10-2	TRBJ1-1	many	CASSETGTTEAFF	TGCGCCAGCAGTGAAACAGGGACTACTGAAGCTTTCTTT
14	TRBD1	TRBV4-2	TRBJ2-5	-	CASSHWGTGETQYF	TGTGCCAGCAGCCATTGGGGGACAGGGGAGACCCAGTACTTC
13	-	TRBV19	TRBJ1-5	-	CASKGRANQPQHF	TGTGCCAGTAAGGGACGGGCGAATCAGCCCCAGCATTTT
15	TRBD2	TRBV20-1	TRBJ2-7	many	CSARSQGSGMDEQYF	TGCAGTGCTAGATCCCAGGGTAGCGGGATGGACGAGCAGTACTTC
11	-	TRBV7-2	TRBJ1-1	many	CASSLGFLAFF	TGTGCCAGCAGCCTCGGGTTTCTGGCTTTCTTT
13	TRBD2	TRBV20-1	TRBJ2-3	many	CSPLAGVADTQYF	TGCAGCCCCCTAGCGGGAGTTGCGGATACGCAGTATTTT
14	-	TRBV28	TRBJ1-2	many	CASSPPTANYGYTF	TGTGCCAGCAGTCCTCCGACTGCAAACTATGGCTACACCTTC
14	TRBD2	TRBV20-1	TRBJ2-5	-	CSASRAGGVETQYF	TGCAGTGCTAGCAGGGCGGGGGGAGTGGAGACCCAGTACTTC